The rows below give T cell receptor beta chains drawn from one sample of a study of T cells in Graves' hyperthyroidism and ophthalmopathy. Each CDR3 protein is one row after TCRdb ran MiXCR on the multiplex PCR reads. The sample contains about 420,000 distinct CDR3 sequences, 15% to 18% of which appear only once. Sequencing was done on a sample of blood. These receptors came from a woman between 18 and 29 years old with Graves' hyperthyroidism. Both conserved end residues are part of each CDR3. Each record gives: CDR3 protein, clone size, V gene, J gene. A row's size may be missing; if present it is once, few, many or a size class.

CDR3aa: CASSLRTLGTEAFF
abundance: -
v_gene: TRBV27
j_gene: TRBJ1-1

CDR3aa: CASSLARAVTYEQYF
abundance: many
v_gene: TRBV7-8
j_gene: TRBJ2-7

CDR3aa: CASSLVSSGVYNEQFF
abundance: many
v_gene: TRBV28
j_gene: TRBJ2-1

CDR3aa: CATSDAQGWNQPQHF
abundance: few
v_gene: TRBV24-1
j_gene: TRBJ1-5

CDR3aa: CASSLTRQGDYTGELFF
abundance: many
v_gene: TRBV5-1
j_gene: TRBJ2-2

CDR3aa: CASSLALATENSPLHF
abundance: -
v_gene: TRBV7-9
j_gene: TRBJ1-6

CDR3aa: CASSDVGGYTF
abundance: -
v_gene: TRBV9
j_gene: TRBJ1-2

CDR3aa: CASSPRLAGFTDTQYF
abundance: few
v_gene: TRBV18
j_gene: TRBJ2-3

CDR3aa: CASSRPGSNRPQHF
abundance: -
v_gene: TRBV28
j_gene: TRBJ1-5

CDR3aa: CASSRGIVEFPQYF
abundance: -
v_gene: TRBV18
j_gene: TRBJ2-5

CDR3aa: CASSEGGRYGYTF
abundance: -
v_gene: TRBV25-1
j_gene: TRBJ1-2

CDR3aa: CASRDRGGNEKLFF
abundance: many
v_gene: TRBV6-1
j_gene: TRBJ1-4

CDR3aa: CASSLVGRYEQYF
abundance: -
v_gene: TRBV7-9
j_gene: TRBJ2-7

CDR3aa: CASSQERLDRDGYTF
abundance: many
v_gene: TRBV4-2
j_gene: TRBJ1-2

CDR3aa: CASSPSPLSDTQYF
abundance: many
v_gene: TRBV3-1
j_gene: TRBJ2-3

CDR3aa: CASSSGQGYSNQPQHF
abundance: many
v_gene: TRBV11-2
j_gene: TRBJ1-5

CDR3aa: CASSLPGRGEQYF
abundance: few
v_gene: TRBV28
j_gene: TRBJ2-7

CDR3aa: CASSYAGLSYNEQFF
abundance: many
v_gene: TRBV6-1
j_gene: TRBJ2-1

CDR3aa: CSATTEGGQPQHF
abundance: many
v_gene: TRBV20-1
j_gene: TRBJ1-5

CDR3aa: CASRAEPQETQYF
abundance: many
v_gene: TRBV2
j_gene: TRBJ2-5

CDR3aa: CASNTGTGPQETQYF
abundance: -
v_gene: TRBV5-6
j_gene: TRBJ2-5

CDR3aa: CSASFGLAGRHTQYF
abundance: -
v_gene: TRBV20-1
j_gene: TRBJ2-3

CDR3aa: CASSLDSGDQPQHF
abundance: many
v_gene: TRBV5-1
j_gene: TRBJ1-5

CDR3aa: CATSRDTGELFF
abundance: few
v_gene: TRBV15
j_gene: TRBJ2-2

CDR3aa: CASSPGQVMNTEAFF
abundance: -
v_gene: TRBV5-4
j_gene: TRBJ1-1

CDR3aa: CASSGGTGFKTEAFF
abundance: -
v_gene: TRBV7-9
j_gene: TRBJ1-1

CDR3aa: CSARDGAGAGDTQYF
abundance: many
v_gene: TRBV20-1
j_gene: TRBJ2-3

CDR3aa: CASSSSGTSGYEQYF
abundance: many
v_gene: TRBV28
j_gene: TRBJ2-7

CDR3aa: CASSRLAGEQETQYF
abundance: many
v_gene: TRBV7-2
j_gene: TRBJ2-5

CDR3aa: CATSDASGGTYNEQFF
abundance: -
v_gene: TRBV24-1
j_gene: TRBJ2-1

CDR3aa: CATSSEDREINEAFF
abundance: many
v_gene: TRBV15
j_gene: TRBJ1-1

CDR3aa: CASSESRVPPGDSNEQFF
abundance: -
v_gene: TRBV19
j_gene: TRBJ2-1

CDR3aa: CASLQEAYEQYF
abundance: many
v_gene: TRBV2
j_gene: TRBJ2-7

CDR3aa: CASSAFLTDEQFF
abundance: few
v_gene: TRBV5-6
j_gene: TRBJ2-1

CDR3aa: CASSRNPRGVNGPEAFF
abundance: many
v_gene: TRBV7-9
j_gene: TRBJ1-1

CDR3aa: CAAGLDRGRFVNYGYTF
abundance: many
v_gene: TRBV13
j_gene: TRBJ1-2

CDR3aa: CAISEEIYEQYF
abundance: few
v_gene: TRBV10-3
j_gene: TRBJ2-7

CDR3aa: CASSEGPGTGEKLFF
abundance: many
v_gene: TRBV6-1
j_gene: TRBJ1-4

CDR3aa: CASSSGTRGGETQYF
abundance: -
v_gene: TRBV7-2
j_gene: TRBJ2-5

CDR3aa: CASNVRGTEAFF
abundance: many
v_gene: TRBV12-3/TRBV12-4
j_gene: TRBJ1-1

CDR3aa: CASTLARASTDTQYF
abundance: many
v_gene: TRBV11-2
j_gene: TRBJ2-3

CDR3aa: CASSLTGFTGELFF
abundance: few
v_gene: TRBV5-1
j_gene: TRBJ2-2

CDR3aa: CASSLAGGNTDTQYF
abundance: many
v_gene: TRBV12-3/TRBV12-4
j_gene: TRBJ2-3

CDR3aa: CASTSGGKHSGNTIYF
abundance: -
v_gene: TRBV5-4
j_gene: TRBJ1-3

CDR3aa: CASSPFESYEQYF
abundance: few
v_gene: TRBV28
j_gene: TRBJ2-7

CDR3aa: CASSAEGVRGEKLFF
abundance: many
v_gene: TRBV2
j_gene: TRBJ1-4

CDR3aa: CASSTRTVGVTEAFF
abundance: many
v_gene: TRBV12-3/TRBV12-4
j_gene: TRBJ1-1

CDR3aa: CPSQLAGVGNEQFF
abundance: -
v_gene: TRBV6-2/TRBV6-3
j_gene: TRBJ2-1

CDR3aa: CASRGTEGRSGELFF
abundance: few
v_gene: TRBV2
j_gene: TRBJ2-2

CDR3aa: CASSLYRTGRNTIYF
abundance: few
v_gene: TRBV5-6
j_gene: TRBJ1-3

CDR3aa: CASGSLSTDTQYF
abundance: -
v_gene: TRBV6-1
j_gene: TRBJ2-3

CDR3aa: CSARLAGEYEQYF
abundance: many
v_gene: TRBV20-1
j_gene: TRBJ2-7

CDR3aa: CASSQIPVVLGAQFF
abundance: many
v_gene: TRBV3-1
j_gene: TRBJ2-1

CDR3aa: CASSLSQSGGFYGYTF
abundance: many
v_gene: TRBV12-3/TRBV12-4
j_gene: TRBJ1-2

CDR3aa: CASSYWGGQETQYF
abundance: many
v_gene: TRBV6-2/TRBV6-3
j_gene: TRBJ2-5

CDR3aa: CASSQEGGDNEKLFF
abundance: few
v_gene: TRBV4-2
j_gene: TRBJ1-4

CDR3aa: CASSSGAGSTDTQYF
abundance: many
v_gene: TRBV2
j_gene: TRBJ2-3